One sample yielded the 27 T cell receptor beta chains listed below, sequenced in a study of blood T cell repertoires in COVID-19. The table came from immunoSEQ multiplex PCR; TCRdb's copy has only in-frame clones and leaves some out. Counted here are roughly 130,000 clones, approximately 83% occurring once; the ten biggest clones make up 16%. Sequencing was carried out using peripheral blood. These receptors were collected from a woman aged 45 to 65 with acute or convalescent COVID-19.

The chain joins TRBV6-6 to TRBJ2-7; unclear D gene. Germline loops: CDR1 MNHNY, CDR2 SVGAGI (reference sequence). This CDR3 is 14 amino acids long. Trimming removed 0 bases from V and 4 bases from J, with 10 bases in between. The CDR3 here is CASSYSIREYEQYF. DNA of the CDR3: TGTGCCAGCAGTTACTCCATTCGTGAGTACGAGCAGTACTTC.

The CDR3 protein is CAISGRNNQPQHF. The CDR3 nucleotides are TGTGCCATCAGTGGCAGAAACAATCAGCCCCAGCATTTT. This rearrangement joins TRBV10-3 to TRBJ1-5; no definite D call. Trimming stripped 4 bases from V and 3 bases from J, with 7 bases between. The CDR3 sequence is 13 residues long. Per the germline V gene, CDR1 is ENHRY and CDR2 is SYGVKD.

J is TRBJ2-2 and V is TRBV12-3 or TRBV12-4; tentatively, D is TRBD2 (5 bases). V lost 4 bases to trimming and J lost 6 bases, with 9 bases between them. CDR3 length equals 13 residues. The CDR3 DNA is TGTGCCAGCAGTTCCGGACTGGCCGGGGAGCTGTTTTTT. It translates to CASSSGLAGELFF.

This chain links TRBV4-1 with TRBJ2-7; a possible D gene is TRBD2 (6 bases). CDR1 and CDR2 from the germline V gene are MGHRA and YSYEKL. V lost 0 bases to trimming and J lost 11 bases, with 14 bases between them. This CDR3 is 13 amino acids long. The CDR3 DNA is TGCGCCAGCAGCCAAGAAAGGTTGGGGGGAAAGTACTTC. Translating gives CASSQERLGGKYF.

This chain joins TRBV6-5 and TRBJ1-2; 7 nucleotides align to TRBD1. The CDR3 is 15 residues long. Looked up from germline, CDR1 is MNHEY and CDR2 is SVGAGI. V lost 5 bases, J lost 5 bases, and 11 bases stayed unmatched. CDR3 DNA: TGTGCCAGCAGTCCAAGACAGGGTGGATGGTATGGCTACACCTTC. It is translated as CASSPRQGGWYGYTF.

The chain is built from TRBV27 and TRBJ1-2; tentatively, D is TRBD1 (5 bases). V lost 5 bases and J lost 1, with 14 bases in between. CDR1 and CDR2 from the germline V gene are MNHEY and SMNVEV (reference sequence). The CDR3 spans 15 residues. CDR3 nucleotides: TGTGCCAGCAGTCCCCCGGGGGGGGGTAACTATGGCTACACCTTC. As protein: CASSPPGGGNYGYTF.

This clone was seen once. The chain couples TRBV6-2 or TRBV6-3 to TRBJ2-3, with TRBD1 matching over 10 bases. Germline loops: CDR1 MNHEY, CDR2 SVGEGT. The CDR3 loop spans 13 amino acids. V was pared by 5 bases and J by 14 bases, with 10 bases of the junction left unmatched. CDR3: CASSTPRDRGWYF. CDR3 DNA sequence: TGTGCCAGCAGTACCCCCCGGGACAGGGGTTGGTATTTT.

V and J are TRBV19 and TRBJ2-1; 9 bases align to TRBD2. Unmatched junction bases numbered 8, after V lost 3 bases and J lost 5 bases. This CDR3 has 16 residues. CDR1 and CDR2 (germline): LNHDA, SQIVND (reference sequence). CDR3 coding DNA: TGTGCCAGTAGTATTTGGGCGGGGGGGCTCGACAATGAGCAGTTCTTC. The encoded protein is CASSIWAGGLDNEQFF.

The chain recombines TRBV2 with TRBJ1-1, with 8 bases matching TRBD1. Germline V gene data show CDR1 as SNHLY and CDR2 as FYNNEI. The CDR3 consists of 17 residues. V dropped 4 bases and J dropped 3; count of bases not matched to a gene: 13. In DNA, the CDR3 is TGTGCCAGCAGTGGTCGACAGGGGCGCGATTGGGACACTGAAGCTTTCTTT. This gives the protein CASSGRQGRDWDTEAFF.

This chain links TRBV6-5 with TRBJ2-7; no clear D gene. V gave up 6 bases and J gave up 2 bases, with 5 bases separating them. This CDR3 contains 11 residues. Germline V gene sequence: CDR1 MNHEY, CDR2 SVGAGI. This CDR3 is CASSPTYEQYF. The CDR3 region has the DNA TGTGCCAGCAGCCCAACCTACGAGCAGTACTTC.

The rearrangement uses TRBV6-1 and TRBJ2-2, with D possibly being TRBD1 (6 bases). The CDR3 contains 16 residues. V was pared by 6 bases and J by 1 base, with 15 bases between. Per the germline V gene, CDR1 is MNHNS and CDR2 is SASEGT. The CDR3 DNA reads TGTGCCAGCAGCGAATTCCACAGGGAGAACACCGGGGAGCTGTTTTTT. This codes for CASSEFHRENTGELFF.

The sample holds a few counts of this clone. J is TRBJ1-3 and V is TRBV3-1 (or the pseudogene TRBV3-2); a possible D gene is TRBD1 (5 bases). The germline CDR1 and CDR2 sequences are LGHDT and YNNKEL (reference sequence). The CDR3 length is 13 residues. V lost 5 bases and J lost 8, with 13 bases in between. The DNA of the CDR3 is TGTGCCAGCAGCATATATGGGGGGGACACCATATATTTT. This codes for CASSIYGGDTIYF.

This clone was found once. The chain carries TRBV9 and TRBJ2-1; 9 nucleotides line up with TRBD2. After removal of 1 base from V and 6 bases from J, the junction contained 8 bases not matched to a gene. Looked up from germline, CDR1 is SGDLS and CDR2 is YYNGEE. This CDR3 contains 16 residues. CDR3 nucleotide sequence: TGTGCCAGCAGCGTACTCGCGGGGGGGCCTCCCAATGAGCAGTTCTTC. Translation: CASSVLAGGPPNEQFF.

CDR3 bases: TGTGCCAGCACCCAAGGGGACAGGGGTAATTCACCCCTCCACTTT. Its translation is CASTQGDRGNSPLHF. This chain links TRBV28 with TRBJ1-6; 10 positions agree with TRBD1. V shed 7 bases and J 6 bases; nucleotides not matched to a gene: 6. This CDR3 spans 15 amino acids. In germline, CDR1 is MDHEN, CDR2 SYDVKM.

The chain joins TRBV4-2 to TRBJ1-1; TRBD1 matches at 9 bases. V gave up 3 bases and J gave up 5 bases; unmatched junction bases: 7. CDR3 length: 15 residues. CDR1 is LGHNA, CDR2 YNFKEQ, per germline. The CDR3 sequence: CASSHPQGARTEAFF. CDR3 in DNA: TGTGCCAGCAGCCACCCACAGGGGGCCCGAACTGAAGCTTTCTTT.

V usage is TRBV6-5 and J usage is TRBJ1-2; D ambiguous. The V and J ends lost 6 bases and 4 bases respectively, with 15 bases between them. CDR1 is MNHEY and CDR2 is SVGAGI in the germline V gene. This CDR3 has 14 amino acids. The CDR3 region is CASSPTTDLYGYTF. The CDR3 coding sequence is TGTGCCAGCAGCCCCACCACAGACCTCTATGGCTACACCTTC.

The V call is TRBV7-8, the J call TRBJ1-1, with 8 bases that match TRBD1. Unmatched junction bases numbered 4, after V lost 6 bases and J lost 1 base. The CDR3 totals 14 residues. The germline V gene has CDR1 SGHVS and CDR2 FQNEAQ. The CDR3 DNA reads TGTGCCAGCAGACGGACAGGGCCGAACACTGAAGCTTTCTTT. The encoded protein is CASRRTGPNTEAFF.

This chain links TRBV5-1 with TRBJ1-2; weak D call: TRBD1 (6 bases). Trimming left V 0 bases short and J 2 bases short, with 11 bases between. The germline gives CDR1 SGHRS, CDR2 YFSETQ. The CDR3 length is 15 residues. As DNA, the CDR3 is TGCGCCAGCAGCTTGGAGGGGACAATAAACTATGGCTACACCTTC. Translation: CASSLEGTINYGYTF.

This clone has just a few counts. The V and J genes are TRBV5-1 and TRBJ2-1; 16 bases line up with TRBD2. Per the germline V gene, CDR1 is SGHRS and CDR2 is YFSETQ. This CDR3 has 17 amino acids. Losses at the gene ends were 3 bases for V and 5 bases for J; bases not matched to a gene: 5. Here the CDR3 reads CASSWGLAGGPNNEQFF. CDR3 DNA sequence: TGCGCCAGCAGCTGGGGACTAGCGGGGGGGCCGAACAATGAGCAGTTCTTC.

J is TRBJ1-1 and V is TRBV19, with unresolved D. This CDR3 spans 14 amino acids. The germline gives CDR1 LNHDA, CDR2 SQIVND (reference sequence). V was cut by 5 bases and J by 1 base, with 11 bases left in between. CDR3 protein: CASSPQTRNTEAFF. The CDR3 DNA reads TGTGCCAGTAGTCCGCAGACACGGAACACTGAAGCTTTCTTT.

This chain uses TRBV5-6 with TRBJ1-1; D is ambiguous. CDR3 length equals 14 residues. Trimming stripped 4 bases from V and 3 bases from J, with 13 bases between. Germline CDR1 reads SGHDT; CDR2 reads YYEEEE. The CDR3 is CASSTRYEDTEAFF. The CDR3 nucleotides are TGTGCCAGCAGCACAAGATATGAGGACACTGAAGCTTTCTTT.

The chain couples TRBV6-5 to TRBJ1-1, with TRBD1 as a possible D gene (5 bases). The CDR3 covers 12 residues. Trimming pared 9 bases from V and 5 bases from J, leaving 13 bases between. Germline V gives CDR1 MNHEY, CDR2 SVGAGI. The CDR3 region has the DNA TGTGCCAGTCGTTCCGCAGGGACTGAAGCTTTCTTT. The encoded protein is CASRSAGTEAFF.

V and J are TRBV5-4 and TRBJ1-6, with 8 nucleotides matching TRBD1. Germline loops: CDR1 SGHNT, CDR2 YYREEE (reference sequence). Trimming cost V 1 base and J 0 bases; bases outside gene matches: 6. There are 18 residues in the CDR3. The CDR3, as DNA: TGTGCCAGCAGCTTGATGCGACAGGGGAACTCCTATAATTCACCCCTCCACTTT. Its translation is CASSLMRQGNSYNSPLHF.

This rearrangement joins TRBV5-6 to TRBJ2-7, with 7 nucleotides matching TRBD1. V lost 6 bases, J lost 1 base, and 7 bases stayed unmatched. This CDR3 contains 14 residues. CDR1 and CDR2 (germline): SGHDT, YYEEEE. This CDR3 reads CASTPGTVSYEQYF. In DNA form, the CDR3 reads TGTGCCAGCACCCCCGGGACAGTATCCTACGAGCAGTACTTC.

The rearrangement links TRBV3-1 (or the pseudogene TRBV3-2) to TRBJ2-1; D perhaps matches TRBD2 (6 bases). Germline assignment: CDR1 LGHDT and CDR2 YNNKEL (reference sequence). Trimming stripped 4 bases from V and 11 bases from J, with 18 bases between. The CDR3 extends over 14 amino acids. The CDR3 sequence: CASSLVGGKGQQFF. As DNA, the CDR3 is TGTGCCAGCAGCCTTGTTGGAGGGAAAGGACAGCAGTTCTTC.

In nucleotides, the CDR3 is TGTGCCAGCAGTCCACTCCCGGGACAGGGATTTACAACTAATGAAAAACTGTTTTTT. Translation gives CASSPLPGQGFTTNEKLFF. The V call is TRBV6-2 or TRBV6-3, the J call TRBJ1-4, with 9 bases matching TRBD1. CDR3 length equals 19 residues. Germline loops: CDR1 MNHEY, CDR2 SVGEGT. With V trimmed by 5 bases and J by 0 bases, 13 bases remained unmatched.

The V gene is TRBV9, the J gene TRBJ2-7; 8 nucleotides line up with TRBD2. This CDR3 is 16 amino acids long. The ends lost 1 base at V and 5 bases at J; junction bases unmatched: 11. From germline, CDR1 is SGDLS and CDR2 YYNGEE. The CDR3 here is CASSVSGGAAADEQYF. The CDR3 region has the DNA TGTGCCAGCAGCGTATCCGGGGGGGCTGCCGCGGACGAGCAGTACTTC.